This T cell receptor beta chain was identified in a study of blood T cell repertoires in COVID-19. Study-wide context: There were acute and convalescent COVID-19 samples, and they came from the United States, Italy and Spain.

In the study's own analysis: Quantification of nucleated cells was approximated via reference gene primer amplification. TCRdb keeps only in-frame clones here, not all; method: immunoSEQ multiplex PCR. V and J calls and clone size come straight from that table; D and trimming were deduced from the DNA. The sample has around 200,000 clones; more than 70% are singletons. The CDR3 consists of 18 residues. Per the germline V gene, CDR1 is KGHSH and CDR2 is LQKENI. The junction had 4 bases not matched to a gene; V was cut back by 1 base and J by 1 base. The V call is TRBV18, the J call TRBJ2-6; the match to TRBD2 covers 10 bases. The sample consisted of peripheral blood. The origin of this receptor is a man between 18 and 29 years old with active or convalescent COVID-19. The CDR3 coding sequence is TGTGCCAGCTCACCACGGGCTAGCGGGAGTTCTGGGGCCAACGTCCTGACTTTC. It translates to CASSPRASGSSGANVLTF.